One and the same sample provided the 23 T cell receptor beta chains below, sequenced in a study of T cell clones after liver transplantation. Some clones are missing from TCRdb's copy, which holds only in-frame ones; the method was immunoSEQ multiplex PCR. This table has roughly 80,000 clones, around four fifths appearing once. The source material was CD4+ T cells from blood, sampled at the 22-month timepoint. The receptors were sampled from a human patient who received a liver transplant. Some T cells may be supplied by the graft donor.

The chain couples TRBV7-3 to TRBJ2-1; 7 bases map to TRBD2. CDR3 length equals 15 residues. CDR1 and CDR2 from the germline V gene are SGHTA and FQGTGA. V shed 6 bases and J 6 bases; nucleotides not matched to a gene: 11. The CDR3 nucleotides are TGTGCCAGCAGTACAGGCGGGAGTCTGGTCAATGAGCAGTTCTTC. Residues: CASSTGGSLVNEQFF.

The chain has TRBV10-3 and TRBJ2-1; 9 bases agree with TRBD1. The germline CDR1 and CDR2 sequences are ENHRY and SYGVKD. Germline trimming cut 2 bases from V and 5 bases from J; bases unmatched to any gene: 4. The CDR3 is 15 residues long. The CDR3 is CAISERTGAHNEQFF. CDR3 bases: TGTGCCATCAGTGAGCGGACAGGGGCTCACAATGAGCAGTTCTTC.

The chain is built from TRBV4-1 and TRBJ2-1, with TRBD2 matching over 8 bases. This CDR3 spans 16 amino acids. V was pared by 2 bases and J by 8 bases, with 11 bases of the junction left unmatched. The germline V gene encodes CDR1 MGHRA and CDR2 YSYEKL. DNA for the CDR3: TGCGCCAGCAGCCAAAGTCGCAGCGGGAGTGTCTATGAGCAGTTCTTC. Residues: CASSQSRSGSVYEQFF.

The CDR3 DNA follows: TGTGCCAGCAGCGTAGGAGGGACACAAACCTACGAGCAGTACTTC. It specifies CASSVGGTQTYEQYF. This chain uses TRBV9 with TRBJ2-7; D possibly corresponds to TRBD1 (6 bases). Between the trimmed V and J ends, which lost 0 bases and 2 bases, there was a span of 12 bases. The germline gives CDR1 SGDLS, CDR2 YYNGEE. The CDR3 runs 15 residues. The full variable domain, completed using reference TRBV9 and TRBJ2-7, is DSGVTQTPKHLITATGQRVTLRCSPRSGDLSVYWYQQSLDQGLQFLIQYYNGEERAKGNILERFSAQQFPDLHSELNLSSLELGDSALYFCASSVGGTQTYEQYFGPGTRLTVT.

CDR3 residues: CASTMGRTGGANVLTF. The CDR3 region has the DNA TGTGCCAGCACGATGGGCAGAACTGGTGGGGCCAACGTCCTGACTTTC. The chain combines TRBV2 with TRBJ2-6; D unresolved. V was clipped by 7 bases and J by 3 bases, with 16 bases between them. Germline V gives CDR1 SNHLY, CDR2 FYNNEI. This CDR3 contains 16 residues.

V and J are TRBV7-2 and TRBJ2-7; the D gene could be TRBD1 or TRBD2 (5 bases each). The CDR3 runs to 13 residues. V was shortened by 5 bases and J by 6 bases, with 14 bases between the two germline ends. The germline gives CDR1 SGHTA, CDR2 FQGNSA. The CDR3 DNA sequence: TGTGCCAGCAGCGACCCCGGGGCGGCCGAGCAGTACTTC. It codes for CASSDPGAAEQYF.

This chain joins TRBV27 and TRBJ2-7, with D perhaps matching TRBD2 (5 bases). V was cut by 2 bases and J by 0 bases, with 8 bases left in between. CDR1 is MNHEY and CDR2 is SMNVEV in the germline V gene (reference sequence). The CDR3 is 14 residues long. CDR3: CASSLAGYSYEQYF. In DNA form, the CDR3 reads TGTGCCAGCAGTTTAGCGGGCTACTCCTACGAGCAGTACTTC.

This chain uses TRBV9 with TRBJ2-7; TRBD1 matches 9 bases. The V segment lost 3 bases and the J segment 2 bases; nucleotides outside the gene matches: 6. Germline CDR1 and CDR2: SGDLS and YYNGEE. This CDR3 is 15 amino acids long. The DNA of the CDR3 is TGTGCCAGCAGCGCGGGGACAGGGATAACCTACGAGCAGTACTTC. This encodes CASSAGTGITYEQYF.

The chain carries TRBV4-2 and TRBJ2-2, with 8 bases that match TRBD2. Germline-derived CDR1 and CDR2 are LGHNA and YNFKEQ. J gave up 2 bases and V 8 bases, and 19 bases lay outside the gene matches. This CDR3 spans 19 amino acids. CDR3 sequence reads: CASARGRLRGAENTGELFF. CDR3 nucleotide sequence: TGTGCCAGCGCGAGAGGCCGGCTGCGGGGGGCTGAAAACACCGGGGAGCTGTTTTTT.

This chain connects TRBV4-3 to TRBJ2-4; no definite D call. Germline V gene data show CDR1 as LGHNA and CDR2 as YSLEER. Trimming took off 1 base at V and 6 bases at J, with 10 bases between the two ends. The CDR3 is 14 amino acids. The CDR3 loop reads CASSQGYTGNIQYF. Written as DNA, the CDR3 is TGCGCCAGCAGCCAAGGCTACACCGGAAACATTCAGTACTTC.

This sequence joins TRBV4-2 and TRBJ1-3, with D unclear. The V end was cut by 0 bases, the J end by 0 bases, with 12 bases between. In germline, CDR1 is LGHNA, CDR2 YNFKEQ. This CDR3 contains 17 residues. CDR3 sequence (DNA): TGTGCCAGCAGCCAAGATTCCAATTTAGGCTCTGGAAACACCATATATTTT. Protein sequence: CASSQDSNLGSGNTIYF.

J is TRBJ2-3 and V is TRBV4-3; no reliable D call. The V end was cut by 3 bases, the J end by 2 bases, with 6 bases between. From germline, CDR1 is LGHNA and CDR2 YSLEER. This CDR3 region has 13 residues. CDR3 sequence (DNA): TGCGCCAGCAGCCATGATAACACAGATACGCAGTATTTT. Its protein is CASSHDNTDTQYF.

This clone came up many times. CDR3 bases: TGTGCCAGCAGCTTAAGAGGGGATAGGGAAAAACTGTTTTTT. This encodes CASSLRGDREKLFF. The rearrangement uses TRBV7-9 and TRBJ1-4; possible D gene TRBD1, 5 bases. V was trimmed by 2 bases and J by 8 bases, leaving 12 bases between them. The CDR3 extends over 14 amino acids. Germline assignment: CDR1 SEHNR and CDR2 FQNEAQ (reference sequence).

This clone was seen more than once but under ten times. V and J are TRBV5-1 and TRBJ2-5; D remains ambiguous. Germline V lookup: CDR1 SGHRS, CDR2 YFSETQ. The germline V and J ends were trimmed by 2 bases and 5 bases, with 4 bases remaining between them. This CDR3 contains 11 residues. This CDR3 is CASSLMETQYF. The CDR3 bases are TGCGCCAGCAGCTTAATGGAGACCCAGTACTTC.

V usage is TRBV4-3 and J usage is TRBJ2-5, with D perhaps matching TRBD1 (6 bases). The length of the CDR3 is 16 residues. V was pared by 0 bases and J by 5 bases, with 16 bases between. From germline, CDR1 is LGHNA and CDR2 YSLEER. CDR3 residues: CASSQDFRGRIETQYF. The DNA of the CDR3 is TGCGCCAGCAGCCAAGATTTTAGGGGGAGAATTGAGACCCAGTACTTC.

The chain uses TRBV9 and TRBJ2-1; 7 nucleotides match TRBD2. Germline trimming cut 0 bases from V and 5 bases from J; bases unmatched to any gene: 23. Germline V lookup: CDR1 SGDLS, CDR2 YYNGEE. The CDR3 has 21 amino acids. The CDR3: CASSVGFSGEPSALFDNEQFF. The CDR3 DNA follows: TGTGCCAGCAGCGTAGGTTTCAGCGGGGAGCCGTCGGCCCTATTTGACAATGAGCAGTTCTTC.

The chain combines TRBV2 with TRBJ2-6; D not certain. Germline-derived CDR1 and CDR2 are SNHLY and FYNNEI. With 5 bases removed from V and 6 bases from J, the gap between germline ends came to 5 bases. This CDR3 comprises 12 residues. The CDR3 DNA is TGTGCCAGCAGTATACAGGCCAACGTCCTGACTTTC. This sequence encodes CASSIQANVLTF.

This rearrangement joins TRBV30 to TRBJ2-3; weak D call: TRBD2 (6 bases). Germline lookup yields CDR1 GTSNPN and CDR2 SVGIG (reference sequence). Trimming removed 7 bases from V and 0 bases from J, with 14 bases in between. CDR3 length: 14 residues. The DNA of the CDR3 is TGTGCCTCTGGGGGGAGCGCGAGCACAGATACGCAGTATTTT. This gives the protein CASGGSASTDTQYF.

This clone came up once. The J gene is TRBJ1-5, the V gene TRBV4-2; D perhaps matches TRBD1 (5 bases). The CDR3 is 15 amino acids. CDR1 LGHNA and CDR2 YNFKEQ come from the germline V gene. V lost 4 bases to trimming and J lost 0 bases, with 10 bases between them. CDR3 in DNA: TGTGCCAGCAGCCGAACGGACAATAGCAATCAGCCCCAGCATTTT. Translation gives CASSRTDNSNQPQHF.

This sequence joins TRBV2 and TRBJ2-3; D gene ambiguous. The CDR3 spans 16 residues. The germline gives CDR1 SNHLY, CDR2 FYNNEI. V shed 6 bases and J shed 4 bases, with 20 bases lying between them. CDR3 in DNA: TGTGCCAGCAGAGCCACAGAAGGGATTCCTCCAGATACGCAGTATTTT. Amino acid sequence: CASRATEGIPPDTQYF.

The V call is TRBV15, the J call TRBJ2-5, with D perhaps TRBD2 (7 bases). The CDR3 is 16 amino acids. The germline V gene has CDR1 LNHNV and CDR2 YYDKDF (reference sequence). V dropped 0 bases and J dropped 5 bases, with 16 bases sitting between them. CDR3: CATSRDSVGGRETQYF. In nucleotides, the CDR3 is TGTGCCACCAGCAGAGATTCAGTGGGGGGGCGGGAGACCCAGTACTTC.

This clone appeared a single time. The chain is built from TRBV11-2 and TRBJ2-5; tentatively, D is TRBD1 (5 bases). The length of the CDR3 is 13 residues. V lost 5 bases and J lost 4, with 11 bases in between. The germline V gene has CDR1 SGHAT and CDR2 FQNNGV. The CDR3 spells CASSKVGPETQYF. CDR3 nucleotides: TGTGCCAGCAGCAAGGTGGGGCCAGAGACCCAGTACTTC.

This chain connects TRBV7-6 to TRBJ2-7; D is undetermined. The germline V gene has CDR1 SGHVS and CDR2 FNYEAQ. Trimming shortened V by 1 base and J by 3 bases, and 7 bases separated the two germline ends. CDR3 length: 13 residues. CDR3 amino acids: CASSLGKGYEQYF. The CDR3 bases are TGTGCCAGCAGCTTAGGAAAAGGCTACGAGCAGTACTTC.